This TCR beta chain comes out of a study of blood T cell repertoires in COVID-19. Study-wide background: PBMCs, B-cell-depleted T cells, or T cells were the source of the cDNA or gDNA that made up the material.

There are 15 residues in the CDR3. Looked up from germline, CDR1 is SNHLY and CDR2 is FYNNEI. With 1 base clipped from V and 7 bases from J, the junction kept 4 bases outside the gene matches. As originally analysed: Reference gene primers were amplified, and this amplification served to estimate nucleated cell counts. The data were produced by immunoSEQ multiplex PCR, yet TCRdb's version contains in-frame clones alone and is incomplete. Clone size and V and J calls were adopted from that table, with D and trimming inferred from the DNA. The table records around 93,000 clones, about 90% of them present only once.

Material: peripheral blood. This clonotype was obtained from a man older than 75 with acute or convalescent COVID-19. The chain has TRBV2 and TRBJ1-6, with TRBD1 matching over 7 bases. CDR3 sequence (DNA): TGTGCCAGCAGTGAAGGGGGACAGCCAAATTCACCCCTCCACTTT. Protein sequence: CASSEGGQPNSPLHF.